This TCR beta chain was identified in a study of T cell changes during pregnancy in multiple sclerosis. Libraries were prepared by immunoSEQ multiplex PCR; TCRdb keeps only in-frame clonotypes and omits some of them. This sample has fewer than 50,000 clones; approximately 90% occur once, and the top ten carry roughly 10%. The V segment lost 2 bases and the J segment 2 bases; nucleotides outside the gene matches: 3. The CDR3 has 14 residues. CDR1 is GTSNPN and CDR2 is SVGIG in the germline V gene (reference sequence). The source was CD8+ T cells from peripheral blood mononuclear cells, collected after pregnancy. The rearrangement joins TRBV30 to TRBJ2-5, with 9 bases matching TRBD2. The TCR comes from a female donor with multiple sclerosis, enrolled in a pregnancy study. This CDR3 reads CAWSFSGGQETQYF. The CDR3 nucleotides are TGTGCCTGGAGTTTTAGCGGGGGACAAGAGACCCAGTACTTC.